Each of the 27 T cell receptor beta chains below was sequenced from the same sample in a study of monozygotic twins with inflammatory bowel disease. TCRdb re-called the 5' RACE reads, yielding one record per CDR3 amino acid sequence without DNA. This repertoire includes about 110,000 distinct CDR3 sequences. The sample consisted of blood. These receptor sequences come from a human donor with ulcerative colitis or Crohn's disease, or a healthy co-twin of an affected twin (not recorded which).

The chain is built from TRBV5-1 and TRBJ1-1; TCRdb picks TRBD1, but there is no DNA to check that call. This CDR3 contains 15 residues. CDR1 SGHRS and CDR2 YFSETQ come from the germline V gene. The CDR3 is CASSPTGTMGPEAFF.

The chain has TRBV18 and TRBJ2-1; TCRdb names TRBD2, which stays unverified in the absence of DNA. The CDR3 totals 16 residues. From germline, CDR1 is KGHSH and CDR2 LQKENI. CDR3 protein: CASSPKDSGSYNEQFF.

The CDR3 sequence: CASSFGGSGQETQYF. The J gene is TRBJ2-5, the V gene TRBV7-7; without DNA, the TCRdb call of TRBD2 cannot be checked. CDR3 length equals 15 residues. Germline CDR1 reads SSHAT; CDR2 reads FNYEAQ (reference sequence).

This chain connects TRBV6-2 or TRBV6-3 to TRBJ1-6; the D call from TCRdb, TRBD1, cannot be confirmed without DNA. Germline-derived CDR1 and CDR2 are MNHEY and SVGEGT. This CDR3 comprises 18 residues. CDR3 sequence reads: CASSSDRLRLASRSPLHF.

V gene TRBV10-3 combines with J gene TRBJ2-2; there is no DNA to check the TCRdb D call of TRBD2. Germline CDR1 is ENHRY and CDR2 is SYGVKD. This CDR3 spans 15 amino acids. CDR3 in amino acids: CAITRGRENTGELFF.

V usage is TRBV7-2 and J usage is TRBJ2-1. CDR1 is SGHTA and CDR2 is FQGNSA in the germline V gene. This CDR3 comprises 13 residues. The CDR3 sequence is CASSLAPDDEQFF.

This chain uses TRBV20-1 with TRBJ2-7; TCRdb lists TRBD1, though no DNA is available to test this call. This CDR3 has 13 residues. In germline, CDR1 is DFQATT, CDR2 SNEGSKA (reference sequence). The CDR3 sequence: CSGGGGYSYEQYF.

The gene calls are TRBV28 and TRBJ1-5. The germline V gene encodes CDR1 MDHEN and CDR2 SYDVKM. This CDR3 is built from 13 residues. The CDR3 protein is CASSTLNNQPQHF.

This chain uses TRBV3-1 with TRBJ1-1. This CDR3 is built from 15 residues. Germline V gene data show CDR1 as LGHDT and CDR2 as YNNKEL (reference sequence). CDR3 residues: CASSQDTRNRNEAFF.

The chain links TRBV11-2 to TRBJ2-3; with no DNA, the TCRdb D assignment of TRBD1 cannot be verified. This CDR3 region has 14 residues. Germline V gene lookup returns CDR1 SGHAT and CDR2 FQNNGV. The CDR3: CASSLLTGPDTQYF.

CDR3 amino acids: CASSQGGSGETQYF. The chain has TRBV4-1 and TRBJ2-5; the TCRdb call, TRBD2, lacks DNA for checking. The CDR3 runs to 14 residues. Germline CDR1 and CDR2: MGHRA and YSYEKL.

The rearrangement links TRBV5-1 to TRBJ2-5; TCRdb outputs TRBD2, but without DNA this stays unchecked. Germline CDR1 is SGHRS and CDR2 is YFSETQ. The CDR3 totals 13 residues. The CDR3 here is CASKLAGQETQYF.

The CDR3 here is CASSNRGDQPQHF. This chain connects TRBV6-6 to TRBJ1-5; without DNA, the TCRdb call of TRBD1 cannot be checked. The V gene's germline CDR1 is MNHNY and CDR2 SVGAGI (reference sequence). CDR3 length: 13 residues.

The chain couples TRBV30 to TRBJ1-2. The CDR3 extends over 12 amino acids. Germline-derived CDR1 and CDR2 are GTSNPN and SVGIG (reference sequence). This CDR3 reads CAWSVQGEGYTF.

This sequence joins TRBV20-1 and TRBJ2-1; TCRdb names TRBD1, which stays unverified in the absence of DNA. Germline V CDR1 and CDR2: DFQATT, SNEGSKA (reference sequence). The CDR3 loop spans 15 amino acids. CDR3 residues: CSAKEGDRVYNEQFF.

The rearrangement uses TRBV7-2 and TRBJ1-5. This CDR3 is built from 13 residues. Germline loops: CDR1 SGHTA, CDR2 FQGNSA. The CDR3 is CASSPNFNQPQHF.

The chain carries TRBV11-2 and TRBJ2-1; TCRdb calls TRBD1, which cannot be checked without DNA. The CDR3 extends over 15 amino acids. Germline V gene data show CDR1 as SGHAT and CDR2 as FQNNGV. This chain's CDR3 is CASSPGQISYNEQFF.

The CDR3 protein is CASSLGDSGYEQYF. This chain connects TRBV7-9 to TRBJ2-7; checking the TCRdb D call of TRBD1 is not possible without DNA. Germline CDR1 reads SEHNR; CDR2 reads FQNEAQ (reference sequence). CDR3 length equals 14 residues.

The chain uses TRBV5-1 and TRBJ2-5; without DNA, the TCRdb call of TRBD2 cannot be checked. This CDR3 has 16 residues. Germline assignment: CDR1 SGHRS and CDR2 YFSETQ. CDR3: CASSLDASGSGETQYF.

The gene calls are TRBV7-2 and TRBJ1-1; as DNA is missing, the TRBD1 call by TCRdb cannot be tested. This CDR3 has 14 residues. Looked up from germline, CDR1 is SGHTA and CDR2 is FQGNSA. Here the CDR3 reads CASSLGGDPTEAFF.

The chain is built from TRBV12-3 or TRBV12-4 and TRBJ1-5; lacking DNA, the TRBD1 call made by TCRdb goes unchecked. The CDR3 length is 17 residues. CDR3: CASSSSTGTYSNQPQHF.

The V call is TRBV7-6, the J call TRBJ1-6. Germline loops: CDR1 SGHVS, CDR2 FNYEAQ. The CDR3 length is 13 residues. CDR3 region: CASSSDGNSPLHF.

The chain has TRBV29-1 and TRBJ2-5; TCRdb designates TRBD2, a call that cannot be tested without DNA. The germline gives CDR1 SQVTM, CDR2 ANQGSEA. The CDR3 sequence is 13 residues long. The chain's CDR3 is CSVVTSGEETQYF. The variable domain in full, with the rest retrieved from reference TRBV29-1 and TRBJ2-5, is SAVISQKPSRDICQRGTSLTIQCQVDSQVTMMFWYRQQPGQSLTLIATANQGSEATYESGFVIDKFPISRPNLTFSTLTVSNMSPEDSSIYLCSVVTSGEETQYFGPGTRLLVL.

The rearrangement uses TRBV5-5 and TRBJ1-4; the TCRdb call, TRBD1, lacks DNA for checking. Germline CDR1 is SGHKS and CDR2 is YYEKEE (reference sequence). This CDR3 region has 16 residues. The CDR3 reads CASSPDRASTNEKLFF.

The chain is built from TRBV5-1 and TRBJ2-5; TCRdb gives TRBD2 as the D gene, but with no DNA this cannot be confirmed. This CDR3 region has 15 residues. Germline values: CDR1 SGHRS, CDR2 YFSETQ. The CDR3 spells CASSFVAGDQETQYF.

The V and J genes are TRBV12-3 or TRBV12-4 and TRBJ2-7. There are 12 residues in the CDR3. The CDR3: CASSREIYEQYF.

The J gene is TRBJ2-1, the V gene TRBV7-2; TCRdb names TRBD1, which stays unverified in the absence of DNA. CDR1 is SGHTA and CDR2 is FQGNSA in the germline V gene. CDR3 length: 14 residues. CDR3 amino acids: CASSLSQGVNEQFF.